This T cell receptor (beta chain) was sequenced during a study of CD8+ T cells in alopecia areata. TCR sequencing used cDNA made by reverse transcription of extracted RNA. Libraries were prepared by immunoSEQ multiplex PCR; TCRdb keeps only in-frame clonotypes and omits some of them. The table records some 210,000 clones, just over 65% of them present only once. The germline gives CDR1 SEHNR, CDR2 FQNEAQ (reference sequence). The CDR3 contains 13 residues. The V gene end was trimmed by 5 bases and the J gene end by 7 bases; junction bases not matched to a gene: 6. A few counts support this clone. The treatment was: oral pan-JAK inhibitor, 5-10 mg twice daily.

The rearrangement joins TRBV7-9 to TRBJ2-3; 7 bases agree with TRBD2. The input for sequencing was CD4+ T cells sorted from blood, taken around week 42, from a patient treated with tofacitinib. The source is a human donor with alopecia areata. The CDR3 loop is CASSLGLQNTQYF. The CDR3 nucleotides read TGTGCCAGCAGCCTGGGACTACAGAATACGCAGTATTTT.